Each of the 10 T cell receptor beta chains below was sequenced from the same sample in a study of blood T cell repertoires in COVID-19. The method was immunoSEQ multiplex PCR; TCRdb's version includes in-frame clones alone and lacks a portion of them. Of nearly 95,000 clones in the sample, 74% were seen once. Sequencing was done on a sample of peripheral blood. The receptors here all came from a man aged 65-85 years with COVID-19, enrolled during active disease.

A few counts support this clone. This chain links TRBV6-6 with TRBJ2-7; D is possibly TRBD2 (6 bases). Germline V gene sequence: CDR1 MNHNY, CDR2 SVGAGI (reference sequence). The CDR3 loop spans 14 amino acids. Trimming left V 5 bases short and J 4 bases short, with 15 bases between. CDR3 sequence (DNA): TGTGCCAGCAGTGGCCGGGACTTTGAGTACGAGCAGTACTTC. It codes for CASSGRDFEYEQYF.

V gene TRBV24-1 combines with J gene TRBJ1-2; D not certain. V dropped 5 bases and J dropped 4 bases, with 13 bases sitting between them. The CDR3 totals 14 residues. Germline CDR1 is KGHDR and CDR2 is SFDVKD. This chain's CDR3 is CATSGGRGGYGYTF. DNA of the CDR3: TGTGCCACCAGTGGTGGTCGGGGAGGCTATGGCTACACCTTC.

This rearrangement joins TRBV19 to TRBJ2-3; 8 positions agree with TRBD2. The CDR3 consists of 16 residues. CDR1 is LNHDA and CDR2 is SQIVND in the germline V gene (reference sequence). V shed 5 bases, J shed 5 bases, and the junction held 12 bases outside the gene matches. The CDR3, as DNA: TGTGCCAGTAGTTTTGAAGGGACTAGTCTTATAGATACGCAGTATTTT. The encoded protein is CASSFEGTSLIDTQYF. Filled out from reference TRBV19 and TRBJ2-3, the complete variable domain reads DGGITQSPKYLFRKEGQNVTLSCEQNLNHDAMYWYRQDPGQGLRLIYYSQIVNDFQKGDIAEGYSVSREKKESFPLTVTSAQKNPTAFYLCASSFEGTSLIDTQYFGPGTRLTVL.

This clone is termed medium-sized (0.01 to 0.1%). The CDR3 nucleotides are TGTGCCAGCAGCTCCTCCTTTGCACGGGATGTAAGGGCCAATGAGCAGTTCTTC. Amino acids: CASSSSFARDVRANEQFF. This chain uses TRBV7-9 with TRBJ2-1; possible D gene TRBD2, 5 bases. Deletions cut 4 bases from V and 6 bases from J, with 25 bases between. Per germline, CDR1 SEHNR and CDR2 FQNEAQ (reference sequence). The length of the CDR3 is 18 residues.

The chain recombines TRBV3-1 (or the pseudogene TRBV3-2) with TRBJ1-3; unclear D gene. Germline values: CDR1 LGHDT, CDR2 YNNKEL (reference sequence). Trimming removed 1 base at V and 4 bases at J, with 8 bases between. The CDR3 covers 14 residues. The CDR3 DNA reads TGTGCCAGCAGCCAAGTGGCGGGGGGAAACACCATATATTTT. Amino acid sequence: CASSQVAGGNTIYF.

The chain carries TRBV7-2 and TRBJ2-7, with 9 bases that match TRBD1. The CDR3 runs 14 residues. V dropped 5 bases and J dropped 3; count of bases not matched to a gene: 5. Germline V CDR1 and CDR2: SGHTA, FQGNSA. DNA of the CDR3: TGTGCCAGCAGCCTCGACAGGGGGTACTACGAGCAGTACTTC. Translated: CASSLDRGYYEQYF.

The chain has TRBV30 and TRBJ1-5; a possible D gene is TRBD1 (5 bases). V dropped 1 base and J dropped 2 bases, with 15 bases sitting between them. There are 16 residues in the CDR3. Per the germline V gene, CDR1 is GTSNPN and CDR2 is SVGIG (reference sequence). CDR3 in amino acids: CAWSGGGALGNQPQHF. The CDR3 region has the DNA TGTGCCTGGAGTGGGGGCGGGGCTTTGGGCAATCAGCCCCAGCATTTT.

This chain links TRBV5-1 with TRBJ2-7; TRBD1 matches at 12 bases. CDR1 and CDR2 from the germline V gene are SGHRS and YFSETQ. The CDR3 covers 16 residues. The junction had 12 bases not matched to a gene; V was cut back by 5 bases and J by 6 bases. The DNA of the CDR3 is TGCGCCAGCAGATCCCAACCGGGACAGGGGGCGCGCGAGCAGTACTTC. The encoded protein is CASRSQPGQGAREQYF. Supplemented by reference TRBV5-1 and TRBJ2-7, the full variable domain reads KAGVTQTPRYLIKTRGQQVTLSCSPISGHRSVSWYQQTPGQGLQFLFEYFSETQRNKGNFPGRFSGRQFSNSRSEMNVSTLELGDSALYLCASRSQPGQGAREQYFGPGTRLTVT.

The chain recombines TRBV9 with TRBJ2-2, with 9 bases aligning to TRBD1. Germline CDR1 and CDR2: SGDLS and YYNGEE. The CDR3 has 16 residues. V shed 2 bases, J shed 4 bases, and the junction held 6 bases outside the gene matches. The CDR3: CASSVIGTGRTGELFF. As DNA, the CDR3 is TGTGCCAGCAGCGTTATTGGGACAGGGCGCACCGGGGAGCTGTTTTTT.

The rearrangement links TRBV29-1 to TRBJ2-7; 8 bases fit TRBD2. The germline CDR1 and CDR2 sequences are SQVTM and ANQGSEA. The junction had 7 bases not matched to a gene; V was cut back by 7 bases and J by 2 bases. The CDR3 is 13 amino acids. The CDR3 coding sequence is TGCAGCGCCCGGGGGGGGCGCACCTACGAGCAGTACTTC. Residues: CSARGGRTYEQYF.